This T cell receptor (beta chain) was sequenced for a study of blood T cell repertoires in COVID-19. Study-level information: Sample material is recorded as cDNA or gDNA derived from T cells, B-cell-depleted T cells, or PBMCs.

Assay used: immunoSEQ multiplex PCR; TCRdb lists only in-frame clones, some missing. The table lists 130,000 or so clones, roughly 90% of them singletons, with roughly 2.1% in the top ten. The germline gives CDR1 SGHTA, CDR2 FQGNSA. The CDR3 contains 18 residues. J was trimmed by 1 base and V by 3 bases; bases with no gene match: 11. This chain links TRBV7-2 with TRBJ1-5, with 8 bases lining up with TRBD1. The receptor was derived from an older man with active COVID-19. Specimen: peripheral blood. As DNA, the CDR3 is TGTGCCAGCAGCTTGAGGGCAGGGGGCATTGGAAGCAATCAGCCCCAGCATTTT. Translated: CASSLRAGGIGSNQPQHF.